This entry lists 19 T cell receptor beta chains sequenced from one sample in a study of shared clonotypes between healthy human individuals (dated by TCRdb to the early 2020s). To prepare the library, the immunoSEQ multiplex PCR assay was applied. TCRdb took this table from immuneACCESS and kept in-frame rearrangements with V and J called. Such tables lack part of the clones; where checked against another copy, unresolved V genes explain under half of the gap, and the rest is unexplained. The sample has roughly 2,500,000 clones on record, under 95% of them singletons. The ten most abundant clones make up 0.36% of the sample. The specimen was naive CD4+ T cells from PBMCs. This specimen's cell subset or site label, interpreted: CD45RA+ positively selected. The receptor source for this set is a young man in good health. Some clones in this sample may be carry-over from other donors' samples.

The rearrangement joins TRBV13 to TRBJ1-1, with TRBD1 matching over 10 bases. V lost 3 bases and J lost 0; bases outside the gene matches: 7. There are 17 residues in the CDR3. The V gene's germline CDR1 is PRHDT and CDR2 FYEKMQ (reference sequence). This CDR3 is CASSLGQGQIMNTEAFF. The CDR3 bases are TGTGCCAGCAGCTTGGGACAGGGGCAAATAATGAACACTGAAGCTTTCTTT.

This chain connects TRBV23-1 to TRBJ2-3; no clear D gene. TRBV23-1 is treated as an ORF (open reading frame) with a function not yet certain. The CDR3 has 16 residues. Trimming stripped 0 bases from V and 1 base from J, with 11 bases between. CDR3 region: CASSQSWPLRTDTQYF. CDR3 bases: TGCGCCAGCAGTCAATCGTGGCCCCTACGCACAGATACGCAGTATTTT.

The chain has TRBV28 and TRBJ2-7, with a weak D call TRBD1 (6 bases). Looked up from germline, CDR1 is MDHEN and CDR2 is SYDVKM. The CDR3 contains 15 residues. Deletions cut 5 bases from V and 0 bases from J, with 14 bases between. The CDR3 nucleotides are TGTGCCAGCAGTCCGCAGGGGCCCAGCTCCTACGAGCAGTACTTC. Encoded protein: CASSPQGPSSYEQYF.

The CDR3 loop is CSATSGTGGSYEQYF. CDR3 DNA sequence: TGCAGCGCCACGAGCGGGACAGGGGGTAGCTACGAGCAGTACTTC. The chain has TRBV29-1 and TRBJ2-7, with 11 bases aligning to TRBD1. This CDR3 contains 15 residues. The junction had 11 bases not matched to a gene; V was cut back by 7 bases and J by 3 bases. The V gene's germline CDR1 is SQVTM and CDR2 ANQGSEA.

This rearrangement joins TRBV30 to TRBJ1-2, with D hard to call. The CDR3 spans 11 residues. Trimming removed 2 bases at V and 8 bases at J, with 9 bases between. Germline CDR1 is GTSNPN and CDR2 is SVGIG (reference sequence). CDR3 coding DNA: TGTGCCTGGAGTAAGGACCGGGGCTACACCTTC. It specifies CAWSKDRGYTF.

V usage is TRBV7-2 and J usage is TRBJ2-7; D may be TRBD2 (5 bases). In germline, CDR1 is SGHTA, CDR2 FQGNSA. The V end lost 7 bases, the J end lost 7 bases, and 20 bases lay between the germline ends. This CDR3 comprises 14 residues. The CDR3, as DNA: TGTGCCAGCAACAACCGGCCTGCTCGCGGGGAGCAGTACTTC. This encodes CASNNRPARGEQYF. Full variable domain (remainder filled in from reference TRBV7-2 and TRBJ2-7): GAGVSQSPSNKVTEKGKDVELRCDPISGHTALYWYRQSLGQGLEFLIYFQGNSAPDKSGLPSDRFSAERTGGSVSTLTIQRTQQEDSAVYLCASNNRPARGEQYFGPGTRLTVT.

The V call is TRBV30, the J call TRBJ1-6, with D perhaps TRBD1 (6 bases). The V gene's germline CDR1 is GTSNPN and CDR2 SVGIG (reference sequence). The CDR3 is 18 amino acids. V was pared by 3 bases and J by 6 bases, with 24 bases between. The CDR3 loop is CAWSTEDYGTGTNSPLHF. Written as DNA, the CDR3 is TGTGCCTGGAGCACGGAGGACTATGGAACAGGGACTAATTCACCCCTCCACTTT.

As concerns this clone: The same CDR3 arises from other DNA sequences in this sample as well. V usage is TRBV7-9 and J usage is TRBJ2-5; maybe TRBD2 (6 bases). Germline V CDR1 and CDR2: SEHNR, FQNEAQ (reference sequence). The ends were cut back, 5 bases at V and 4 bases at J, with 14 bases in the middle. The CDR3 length is 14 residues. The CDR3 DNA is TGTGCCAGCAGCCCCGGGGGAGGCAGAGAGACCCAGTACTTC. This sequence encodes CASSPGGGRETQYF.

Of note for this clone: The identical CDR3 is also encoded by other nucleotide sequences in the sample. This chain connects TRBV7-3 to TRBJ2-3; D not certain. V lost 2 bases and J 3 bases, leaving 6 bases between the germline ends. The CDR3 sequence is 13 residues long. The V gene's germline CDR1 is SGHTA and CDR2 FQGTGA. Written as DNA, the CDR3 is TGTGCCAGCAGCTTAGTTAGAACAGATACGCAGTATTTT. It specifies CASSLVRTDTQYF.

This chain joins TRBV20-1 and TRBJ1-1; the D gene is possibly TRBD1 (5 bases). Germline CDR1 DFQATT, CDR2 SNEGSKA (reference sequence). The ends were cut back, 3 bases at V and 9 bases at J, with 11 bases in the middle. The CDR3 is 11 amino acids. CDR3 DNA sequence: TGCAGTGCTAGGCCGGGACCGAAAGCTTTCTTT. Translation: CSARPGPKAFF.

The chain carries TRBV21-1 and TRBJ2-7; the D segment call TRBD1 is taken from the table without a DNA check. TRBV21-1 is marked as a pseudogene. The length of the CDR3 is 16 residues. CDR3 sequence reads: CASSKQITGDRHEQYF. In nucleotides, the CDR3 is TGTGCCAGCAGCAAACAAATCACAGGGGATCGGCACGAGCAGTACTTC.

This chain joins TRBV9 and TRBJ2-5; D is unclear. The ends were cut back, 0 bases at V and 5 bases at J, with 8 bases in the middle. Germline lookup yields CDR1 SGDLS and CDR2 YYNGEE. This CDR3 is built from 13 residues. The CDR3 DNA follows: TGTGCCAGCAGCGTAGCGATGCGGGAGACCCAGTACTTC. Translating gives CASSVAMRETQYF.

The gene calls are TRBV7-6 and TRBJ1-1; D gene uncertain. V was cut by 3 bases and J by 4 bases, with 9 bases left in between. This CDR3 spans 13 amino acids. Germline V gene data show CDR1 as SGHVS and CDR2 as FNYEAQ. The DNA for the CDR3 is TGTGCCAGCAGCTTCGACGGGGTCACTGAAGCTTTCTTT. It specifies CASSFDGVTEAFF.

V and J are TRBV15 and TRBJ1-1; D is uncertain. The V end was cut by 0 bases, the J end by 6 bases, with 11 bases between. CDR1 LNHNV and CDR2 YYDKDF come from the germline V gene (reference sequence). This CDR3 has 14 residues. The CDR3 sequence: CATSRDLSRPEAFF. The DNA for the CDR3 is TGTGCCACCAGCAGAGATCTCTCGAGGCCTGAAGCTTTCTTT.

As for this clone: Other DNA sequences in this sample translate to the same CDR3. The chain couples TRBV5-1 to TRBJ2-2; 8 bases are shared with TRBD1. Germline lookup yields CDR1 SGHRS and CDR2 YFSETQ. After removal of 2 bases from V and 1 base from J, the junction contained 4 bases not matched to a gene. The CDR3 contains 16 residues. The CDR3: CASSFAGQGNTGELFF. CDR3 sequence (DNA): TGCGCCAGCAGCTTCGCAGGACAGGGGAACACCGGGGAGCTGTTTTTT. The variable domain in full, with the rest retrieved from reference TRBV5-1 and TRBJ2-2, is KAGVTQTPRYLIKTRGQQVTLSCSPISGHRSVSWYQQTPGQGLQFLFEYFSETQRNKGNFPGRFSGRQFSNSRSEMNVSTLELGDSALYLCASSFAGQGNTGELFFGEGSRLTVL.

The rearrangement links TRBV21-1 to TRBJ2-1; the listed D gene, TRBD1, was not tested against the DNA. TRBV21-1 is noted as a pseudogene. This CDR3 has 17 amino acids. The CDR3 DNA is TGTGCCAGCAGCAAAGGGATCGGGGACAGGATTTCCAATGAGCAGTTCTTC. Protein: CASSKGIGDRISNEQFF.

This sequence joins TRBV6-5 and TRBJ1-2; D is uncertain. Germline loops: CDR1 MNHEY, CDR2 SVGAGI. The CDR3 loop spans 15 amino acids. Trimming took 2 bases from V and 5 from J, leaving 15 bases between them. CDR3 amino acids: CASSYQVGGEYGYTF. CDR3 nucleotide sequence: TGTGCCAGCAGTTACCAGGTTGGAGGCGAATATGGCTACACCTTC.

The rearrangement uses TRBV5-1 and TRBJ2-1, with 11 bases matching TRBD2. The V gene's germline CDR1 is SGHRS and CDR2 YFSETQ. CDR3 length equals 15 residues. V shed 4 bases and J 7 bases; nucleotides not matched to a gene: 7. The CDR3, as DNA: TGCGCCAGCAGCGATACTAGCGGGAGAATGAATGAGCAGTTCTTC. As protein: CASSDTSGRMNEQFF.

V and J are TRBV5-1 and TRBJ2-2, with TRBD2 matching 11 bases. Germline assignment: CDR1 SGHRS and CDR2 YFSETQ. The length of the CDR3 is 15 residues. V lost 7 bases and J lost 6; bases outside the gene matches: 8. The CDR3 region has the DNA TGCGCCAGCCTTCCACTAGCGGGAGCATCCGGGGAGCTGTTTTTT. Translating it yields CASLPLAGASGELFF.